A selection of T cell receptor beta chains follows, all from one sample in a study of cytomegalovirus exposure and HLA in healthy donors. The data were produced by immunoSEQ multiplex PCR, yet TCRdb's version contains in-frame clones alone and is incomplete. The sample has some 160,000 clones; 80% to 90% are singletons. What was sequenced was PBMCs. The receptors come from a man aged 25-45 years in good health and CMV-seropositive. Both conserved end residues are part of each CDR3. Each record gives: J gene, CDR3 length, clone size, V gene, D gene, CDR3 DNA, CDR3 protein. A D gene is named only where the DNA matches it firmly. Only some rows state a clone size, as once, few, many or a class for expanded clones.

j_gene: TRBJ2-1
len: 15
abundance: NA
v_gene: TRBV6-5
d_gene: NA
CDR3nt: TGTGCCAGCAGTAGGGGACTTAATTCCTACAATGAGCAGTTCTTC
CDR3aa: CASSRGLNSYNEQFF

j_gene: TRBJ2-7
len: 14
abundance: NA
v_gene: TRBV9
d_gene: NA
CDR3nt: TGTGCCAGCAGCGTAGGCGGGGCAGCAAGGGAGCAGTACTTC
CDR3aa: CASSVGGAAREQYF

j_gene: TRBJ2-3
len: 19
abundance: medium-sized
v_gene: TRBV4-1
d_gene: NA
CDR3nt: TGCGCCAGCAGCCAAGATTTTCGCACTCTCCGGGGAAGCACAGATACGCAGTATTTT
CDR3aa: CASSQDFRTLRGSTDTQYF

j_gene: TRBJ2-1
len: 15
abundance: NA
v_gene: TRBV29-1
d_gene: TRBD2
CDR3nt: TGCAGCGTCGTATCCGGGACTAGCGGGAGAGGGGAGCAGTTCTTC
CDR3aa: CSVVSGTSGRGEQFF

j_gene: TRBJ2-2
len: 15
abundance: NA
v_gene: TRBV2
d_gene: NA
CDR3nt: TGTGCCAGCGAAGTGGGAGAAGGTGCAGGCGGGGAGCTGTTTTTT
CDR3aa: CASEVGEGAGGELFF

j_gene: TRBJ2-5
len: 13
abundance: NA
v_gene: TRBV18
d_gene: TRBD2
CDR3nt: TGTGCCAGCTCTCACCGAGCGGGGGAGACCCAGTACTTC
CDR3aa: CASSHRAGETQYF

j_gene: TRBJ1-2
len: 16
abundance: once
v_gene: TRBV28
d_gene: NA
CDR3nt: TGTGCCAGCAGTTTCGTCAGTCAATTGTCTAACTATGGCTACACCTTC
CDR3aa: CASSFVSQLSNYGYTF

j_gene: TRBJ1-2
len: 14
abundance: NA
v_gene: TRBV5-1
d_gene: NA
CDR3nt: TGCGCCAGCAGCTTGTTTTTGGGGGCACCTGGCTACACCTTC
CDR3aa: CASSLFLGAPGYTF

j_gene: TRBJ1-1
len: 10
abundance: NA
v_gene: TRBV7-9
d_gene: NA
CDR3nt: TGTGCCAGCAGCAGACAGGAAGCTTTCTTT
CDR3aa: CASSRQEAFF

j_gene: TRBJ2-2
len: 16
abundance: NA
v_gene: TRBV4-2
d_gene: TRBD2
CDR3nt: TGTGCCAGCAGACCCGGGACTAGCGCGTTCACCGGGGAGCTGTTTTTT
CDR3aa: CASRPGTSAFTGELFF

j_gene: TRBJ1-2
len: 17
abundance: NA
v_gene: TRBV10-3
d_gene: NA
CDR3nt: TGTGCCATCAGTGATGGGACAAACCCCGCCTCGAGTGGCGGCTACACCTTC
CDR3aa: CAISDGTNPASSGGYTF

j_gene: TRBJ2-2
len: 14
abundance: NA
v_gene: TRBV7-3
d_gene: TRBD1
CDR3nt: TGTGCCAGCAGTCCCGGACAGGCCACCGGGGAGCTGTTTTTT
CDR3aa: CASSPGQATGELFF

j_gene: TRBJ2-7
len: 14
abundance: NA
v_gene: TRBV10-3
d_gene: TRBD2
CDR3nt: TGTGCCATCAGCTTTAGCGGGACGAACTACGAGCAGTACTTC
CDR3aa: CAISFSGTNYEQYF

j_gene: TRBJ2-1
len: 16
abundance: NA
v_gene: TRBV9
d_gene: NA
CDR3nt: TGTGCCAGCAGCGTACACTACACGAGCTCCTACAATGAGCAGTTCTTC
CDR3aa: CASSVHYTSSYNEQFF

j_gene: TRBJ2-7
len: 15
abundance: NA
v_gene: TRBV29-1
d_gene: TRBD2
CDR3nt: TGCAGCGTTGAAGACTGGGCTAGCGGGAGCTACGAGCAGTACTTC
CDR3aa: CSVEDWASGSYEQYF

j_gene: TRBJ2-3
len: 14
abundance: NA
v_gene: TRBV27
d_gene: NA
CDR3nt: TGTGCCAGCAAGGCGGAGGGCCCTAAAGATACGCAGTATTTT
CDR3aa: CASKAEGPKDTQYF

j_gene: TRBJ2-3
len: 14
abundance: NA
v_gene: TRBV9
d_gene: NA
CDR3nt: TGTGCCAGCAGCTTCGGCGGTAGCACAGATACGCAGTATTTT
CDR3aa: CASSFGGSTDTQYF

j_gene: TRBJ1-2
len: 14
abundance: NA
v_gene: TRBV2
d_gene: TRBD1
CDR3nt: TGTGCCACCCTCCGGGACAGGGGAGACTATGGCTACACCTTC
CDR3aa: CATLRDRGDYGYTF

j_gene: TRBJ2-1
len: 16
abundance: NA
v_gene: TRBV25-1
d_gene: TRBD2
CDR3nt: TGTGCCAGCAGTGAGCTGGGACTAGCGGGGGACAATGAGCAGTTCTTC
CDR3aa: CASSELGLAGDNEQFF

j_gene: TRBJ1-2
len: 15
abundance: once
v_gene: TRBV6-6
d_gene: TRBD1
CDR3nt: TGTGCCAGCATCCGGGACAGGGAAGTCAACTATGGCTACACCTTC
CDR3aa: CASIRDREVNYGYTF

j_gene: TRBJ2-1
len: 14
abundance: NA
v_gene: TRBV6-4
d_gene: NA
CDR3nt: TGTGCCAGCAGTGTTTTCGGGAGTGGGGATGAGCAGTTCTTC
CDR3aa: CASSVFGSGDEQFF

j_gene: TRBJ2-7
len: 16
abundance: NA
v_gene: TRBV14
d_gene: TRBD2
CDR3nt: TGTGCCAGCAGCCAACTCGGGACTAGCGGGAGATACGAGCAGTACTTC
CDR3aa: CASSQLGTSGRYEQYF

j_gene: TRBJ1-2
len: 17
abundance: NA
v_gene: TRBV4-1
d_gene: TRBD1
CDR3nt: TGCGCCAGCAGCCTCACTCGGTTAGGGACAGGAGCCTATGGCTACACCTTC
CDR3aa: CASSLTRLGTGAYGYTF

j_gene: TRBJ2-1
len: 19
abundance: NA
v_gene: TRBV23-1
d_gene: NA
CDR3nt: TGCGCCAGCAGTCAATCCTGGGGAGACGCTCCGATGTACCCGTGTGGGCAGTTCTTC
CDR3aa: CASSQSWGDAPMYPCGQFF

j_gene: TRBJ2-6
len: 19
abundance: once
v_gene: TRBV5-8
d_gene: NA
CDR3nt: TGTGCCAGCAGCTTGTTAGAGGACAGCTTATCCTCTGGGGCCAACGTCCTGACTTTC
CDR3aa: CASSLLEDSLSSGANVLTF

j_gene: TRBJ1-3
len: 13
abundance: NA
v_gene: TRBV6-1
d_gene: NA
CDR3nt: TGTGCCAGCATCCGGGGTTCTGGAAACACCATATATTTT
CDR3aa: CASIRGSGNTIYF

j_gene: TRBJ2-1
len: 16
abundance: NA
v_gene: TRBV9
d_gene: TRBD2
CDR3nt: TGTGCCAGCAGCGCTCCTAGCGGGGTAAGGGTCGATGAGCAGTTCTTC
CDR3aa: CASSAPSGVRVDEQFF

j_gene: TRBJ2-3
len: 14
abundance: NA
v_gene: TRBV6-5
d_gene: NA
CDR3nt: TGTGCCAGCTTCCAGGGGAAAGGCGCAGATACGCAGTATTTT
CDR3aa: CASFQGKGADTQYF

j_gene: TRBJ2-1
len: 12
abundance: NA
v_gene: TRBV29-1
d_gene: NA
CDR3nt: TGCAGCGTTGAGTATTCAACGGATGAGCAGTTCTTC
CDR3aa: CSVEYSTDEQFF

j_gene: TRBJ2-5
len: 16
abundance: NA
v_gene: TRBV7-3
d_gene: TRBD2
CDR3nt: TGTGCCAGCAGCTCCTGGGGCGGGAGGGCCCAAGAGACCCAGTACTTC
CDR3aa: CASSSWGGRAQETQYF

j_gene: TRBJ2-7
len: 19
abundance: NA
v_gene: TRBV9
d_gene: NA
CDR3nt: TGTGCCAGCAGCGTAGGGGTCCCAGGGGACCCGCTAAACCGCTACGAGCAGTACTTC
CDR3aa: CASSVGVPGDPLNRYEQYF

j_gene: TRBJ2-3
len: 14
abundance: NA
v_gene: TRBV7-2
d_gene: NA
CDR3nt: TGTGCCAGCAGCTTAGCCCTCGGGTCAGATACGCAGTATTTT
CDR3aa: CASSLALGSDTQYF

j_gene: TRBJ2-5
len: 14
abundance: NA
v_gene: TRBV7-9
d_gene: TRBD1
CDR3nt: TGTGCCAGCAGCTTGACAGGGGGAAGGGAGACCCAGTACTTC
CDR3aa: CASSLTGGRETQYF

j_gene: TRBJ2-7
len: 15
abundance: NA
v_gene: TRBV2
d_gene: NA
CDR3nt: TGTGCCAGCAGTGATCGAAGCGAGAGCTCCTACGAGCAGTACTTC
CDR3aa: CASSDRSESSYEQYF

j_gene: TRBJ1-6
len: 16
abundance: NA
v_gene: TRBV6-5
d_gene: TRBD1
CDR3nt: TGTGCCAGCAGTTACGACCTTCGGACAGGGTATTTCCCCCTCCACTTT
CDR3aa: CASSYDLRTGYFPLHF

j_gene: TRBJ2-1
len: 12
abundance: once
v_gene: TRBV6-1
d_gene: NA
CDR3nt: TGTGCCAGCAGTGACCGGAGACTAGAGCAGTTCTTC
CDR3aa: CASSDRRLEQFF

j_gene: TRBJ1-5
len: 16
abundance: NA
v_gene: TRBV11-2
d_gene: NA
CDR3nt: TGTGCCAGCAGCTCCGGCGTCCGGGGTATCAATCAGCCCCAGCATTTT
CDR3aa: CASSSGVRGINQPQHF

j_gene: TRBJ2-1
len: 13
abundance: NA
v_gene: TRBV4-1
d_gene: NA
CDR3nt: TGCGCCAGCAGCGACCTTACTAGATTCGAGCAGTTCTTC
CDR3aa: CASSDLTRFEQFF

j_gene: TRBJ1-1
len: 11
abundance: many
v_gene: TRBV25-1
d_gene: NA
CDR3nt: TGTGCCAGCATCCTAGGCACTGAAGCTTTCTTT
CDR3aa: CASILGTEAFF

j_gene: TRBJ2-7
len: 14
abundance: NA
v_gene: TRBV6-5
d_gene: TRBD2
CDR3nt: TGTGCCAGCAGTTTCCGGGAGGGTACCTACGAGCAGTACTTC
CDR3aa: CASSFREGTYEQYF

j_gene: TRBJ1-5
len: 13
abundance: NA
v_gene: TRBV19
d_gene: NA
CDR3nt: TGTGCCAGTAGTGGCACAGGGAGTCCGCCCCAGCATTTT
CDR3aa: CASSGTGSPPQHF

j_gene: TRBJ1-2
len: 15
abundance: NA
v_gene: TRBV11-3
d_gene: NA
CDR3nt: TGTGCCAGCAGCCCAACCCTCTCGGGGAGGGGTGGCTACACCTTC
CDR3aa: CASSPTLSGRGGYTF